The 25 T cell receptor beta chains presented below share a single source sample, sequenced in a study of CD8+ T cells in alopecia areata. Treatment: oral pan-JAK inhibitor, 5-10 mg twice daily. Sequencing used cDNA as its template, made by extracting RNA and reverse transcribing it. The assay was immunoSEQ multiplex PCR, and TCRdb's table has in-frame clones only and misses some. Among over 150,000 clones, around 60% were seen once, and the ten largest hold around an eighth. The specimen comprised CD8+ T cells sorted from blood, sampled at week 24, from a patient treated with tofacitinib. The source of these receptors is a human donor with alopecia areata.

This clone was found a few times. The rearrangement links TRBV29-1 to TRBJ2-7; 7 nucleotides line up with TRBD2. The ends lost 5 bases at V and 5 bases at J; junction bases unmatched: 3. The CDR3 runs 11 residues. Germline CDR1 reads SQVTM; CDR2 reads ANQGSEA. The CDR3 DNA reads TGCAGCGTTCAGGGACTACACGAGCAGTACTTC. Amino acid sequence: CSVQGLHEQYF.

The genes are TRBV15 and TRBJ1-1; no firm D call. The CDR3 contains 18 residues. Germline loops: CDR1 LNHNV, CDR2 YYDKDF (reference sequence). V was clipped by 1 base and J by 5 bases, with 23 bases between them. In DNA, the CDR3 is TGTGCCACCAGCAGAGTACTTGGACTCACCCAGCGGCGGACTGAAGCTTTCTTT. Protein sequence: CATSRVLGLTQRRTEAFF. Looking up the rest from reference TRBV15 and TRBJ1-1 gives the full variable domain: DAMVIQNPRYQVTQFGKPVTLSCSQTLNHNVMYWYQQKSSQAPKLLFHYYDKDFNNEADTPDNFQSRRPNTSFCFLDIRSPGLGDTAMYLCATSRVLGLTQRRTEAFFGQGTRLTVV.

The chain carries TRBV7-9 and TRBJ1-1; D is possibly TRBD1 (5 bases). The V gene lost 5 bases and the J gene lost 3 bases, with 10 bases spanning the gap. In germline, CDR1 is SEHNR, CDR2 FQNEAQ (reference sequence). CDR3 length: 13 amino acids. CDR3 region: CASSRGGDTEAFF. The CDR3 bases are TGTGCCAGCAGCCGTGGAGGGGACACTGAAGCTTTCTTT.

The J gene is TRBJ1-1, the V gene TRBV30, with D unresolved. V lost 3 bases, J lost 1 base, and 15 bases lay in between. Germline V CDR1 and CDR2: GTSNPN, SVGIG (reference sequence). The CDR3 is 15 residues long. The CDR3: CAWRPNSNSNTEAFF. The CDR3 DNA follows: TGTGCCTGGAGACCTAACAGCAACTCGAACACTGAAGCTTTCTTT. Looking up the rest from reference TRBV30 and TRBJ1-1 gives the full variable domain: SQTIHQWPATLVQPVGSPLSLECTVEGTSNPNLYWYRQAAGRGLQLLFYSVGIGQISSEVPQNLSASRPQDRQFILSSKKLLLSDSGFYLCAWRPNSNSNTEAFFGQGTRLTVV.

Only a few counts were recorded for this clone. V is TRBV2 and J is TRBJ2-1, with TRBD1 matching over 9 bases. The ends lost 3 bases at V and 3 bases at J; junction bases unmatched: 0. This CDR3 is 14 amino acids long. The V gene's germline CDR1 is SNHLY and CDR2 FYNNEI. CDR3 region: CASSEDRGYNEQFF. CDR3 nucleotides: TGTGCCAGCAGTGAGGACAGGGGCTACAATGAGCAGTTCTTC.

This clone appeared once. V and J are TRBV11-2 and TRBJ1-5, with D perhaps TRBD1 (5 bases). V lost 5 bases to trimming and J lost 5 bases, with 10 bases between them. This CDR3 comprises 13 residues. Germline assignment: CDR1 SGHAT and CDR2 FQNNGV. The CDR3 region has the DNA TGTGCCAGCAGCCACGGGGGGGATCAGCCCCAGCATTTT. It codes for CASSHGGDQPQHF.

The CDR3, as DNA: TGTGCCACCAGCAGTTACTCTACAGGTCCTGGGGCCAACGTCCTGACTTTC. Translated, it gives CATSSYSTGPGANVLTF. The chain recombines TRBV15 with TRBJ2-6; weak D call: TRBD1 (5 bases). V gave up 3 bases and J gave up 2 bases, with 14 bases separating them. The germline CDR1 and CDR2 sequences are LNHNV and YYDKDF (reference sequence). This CDR3 is built from 17 residues.

This clone was picked up a small number of times. The chain joins TRBV30 to TRBJ1-5; TRBD1 matches at 8 bases. The CDR3 is 14 amino acids. Germline V CDR1 and CDR2: GTSNPN, SVGIG (reference sequence). V was pared by 3 bases and J by 7 bases, with 8 bases of the junction left unmatched. The CDR3 DNA reads as TGTGCCTGGAGCCTCGGACAGGGACGACAGCCCCAGCATTTT. Its protein product is CAWSLGQGRQPQHF.

The V gene is TRBV7-9, the J gene TRBJ1-2, with 9 bases fitting TRBD1. With 0 bases clipped from V and 3 bases from J, the junction kept 8 bases outside the gene matches. CDR1 SEHNR and CDR2 FQNEAQ come from the germline V gene (reference sequence). The CDR3 extends over 17 amino acids. The CDR3, as DNA: TGTGCCAGCAGCTTAGCAGCACGGGGACAGGGCGACTATGGCTACACCTTC. This sequence encodes CASSLAARGQGDYGYTF.

The J gene is TRBJ2-7, the V gene TRBV7-6; 9 positions agree with TRBD1. The J segment lost 0 bases and the V segment lost 5 bases, leaving 5 bases of the junction unmatched. The CDR3 totals 15 residues. The germline gives CDR1 SGHVS, CDR2 FNYEAQ. The CDR3 DNA reads TGTGCCAGCAGCGGGACAGGGATCGGCTCCTACGAGCAGTACTTC. This codes for CASSGTGIGSYEQYF.

This clone was seen a single time. This sequence joins TRBV5-6 and TRBJ2-1; the D gene is possibly TRBD2 (5 bases). Trimming stripped 0 bases from V and 9 bases from J, with 22 bases between. Germline V CDR1 and CDR2: SGHDT, YYEEEE. This CDR3 has 17 residues. CDR3 protein: CASSLARLSDSSAEQFF. DNA of the CDR3: TGTGCCAGCAGCTTGGCTCGCCTGTCGGACTCTTCGGCTGAGCAGTTCTTC.

The chain joins TRBV27 to TRBJ2-1; 8 positions match TRBD2. V trimming: 8 bases; J trimming: 8 bases; junction bases outside the gene matches: 14. CDR3 size: 15 residues. Per the germline V gene, CDR1 is MNHEY and CDR2 is SMNVEV (reference sequence). This CDR3 reads CASRRAGVFLDEQFF. In DNA form, the CDR3 reads TGTGCCAGCCGTCGAGCGGGGGTTTTTCTCGATGAGCAGTTCTTC.

The chain recombines TRBV2 with TRBJ1-6; 8 positions agree with TRBD1. Losses at the gene ends were 8 bases for V and 7 bases for J; bases not matched to a gene: 4. The germline V gene has CDR1 SNHLY and CDR2 FYNNEI. This CDR3 is 13 amino acids long. CDR3 bases: TGTGCCAGCGACAGGGGAGAAAATTCACCCCTCCACTTT. This encodes CASDRGENSPLHF.

The chain combines TRBV6-5 with TRBJ2-1; 8 bases match TRBD1. The CDR3 runs to 14 residues. Germline V gene lookup returns CDR1 MNHEY and CDR2 SVGAGI. V was clipped by 6 bases and J by 4 bases; unmatched bases: 5. CDR3 DNA: TGTGCCAGCAGGTCGCGACAGGGGTACAATGAGCAGTTCTTC. This translates into CASRSRQGYNEQFF.

This chain joins TRBV6-5 and TRBJ2-1; unclear D gene. Germline V gene lookup returns CDR1 MNHEY and CDR2 SVGAGI. This CDR3 is built from 14 residues. The V end was cut by 0 bases, the J end by 2 bases, with 5 bases between. The CDR3 is CASSYSSAYNEQFF. In DNA form, the CDR3 reads TGTGCCAGCAGTTACTCGTCCGCCTACAATGAGCAGTTCTTC.

The V and J genes are TRBV6-5 and TRBJ2-7; D not resolved. Trimming left V 6 bases short and J 2 bases short, with 8 bases between. The CDR3 has 12 residues. The germline V gene encodes CDR1 MNHEY and CDR2 SVGAGI. The CDR3 bases are TGTGCCAGCAGCCCCACCCCCTACGAGCAGTACTTC. Protein sequence: CASSPTPYEQYF.

About this clone itself: Relative to the germline gene, one junction end is altered; a read error may explain this. CDR3 bases: TGTGCTAGCAGCTTCGGGACGGGGCGACTGTTTTTT. Protein product: CASSFGTGRLFF. This chain uses TRBV7-7 with TRBJ2-2, with D perhaps given as TRBD1 or TRBD2 (5 bases each). This CDR3 region has 12 residues. Looked up from germline, CDR1 is SSHAT and CDR2 is FNYEAQ (reference sequence).

This clone was seen more than once but under ten times. This chain connects TRBV4-1 to TRBJ1-4; 9 bases fit TRBD1. CDR3 size: 18 residues. Germline CDR1 MGHRA, CDR2 YSYEKL. V gave up 1 base and J gave up 4 bases; unmatched junction bases: 10. The CDR3 sequence: CASSQGDRESLLNEKLFF. The CDR3 DNA sequence: TGCGCCAGCAGCCAAGGGGACAGGGAATCGCTCCTTAATGAAAAACTGTTTTTT.

The chain carries TRBV6-6 and TRBJ1-1, with TRBD1 matching 7 bases. The CDR3 consists of 13 residues. CDR1 is MNHNY and CDR2 is SVGAGI in the germline V gene (reference sequence). V shed 6 bases, J shed 2 bases, and the junction held 3 bases outside the gene matches. CDR3 nucleotide sequence: TGTGCCAGCAGACGACAGGGAAACACTGAAGCTTTCTTT. Translating it yields CASRRQGNTEAFF.

This clone was seen a few times. J is TRBJ1-5 and V is TRBV7-8; D not resolved. Germline loops: CDR1 SGHVS, CDR2 FQNEAQ. Trimming pared 3 bases from V and 7 bases from J, leaving 13 bases between. CDR3 size: 14 residues. The CDR3 nucleotides read TGTGCCAGCAGCTTGAGCCCGCCAATCCAGCCCCAGCATTTT. This codes for CASSLSPPIQPQHF.

This clone was detected a few times. The rearrangement links TRBV5-1 to TRBJ2-7, with 11 bases identical to TRBD1. The V gene's germline CDR1 is SGHRS and CDR2 YFSETQ. This CDR3 region has 14 residues. The trim removed 3 bases at V and 3 bases at J, leaving 2 bases unmatched. Written as DNA, the CDR3 is TGCGCCAGCAGCTGGACAGGGGGCGTCTACGAGCAGTACTTC. Protein: CASSWTGGVYEQYF. The full variable domain, its missing parts supplied by reference TRBV5-1 and TRBJ2-7, is KAGVTQTPRYLIKTRGQQVTLSCSPISGHRSVSWYQQTPGQGLQFLFEYFSETQRNKGNFPGRFSGRQFSNSRSEMNVSTLELGDSALYLCASSWTGGVYEQYFGPGTRLTVT.

The CDR3 DNA is TGTGCCAGCGGAGGGACAGGGGGGTCTGGCGAGCAGTACTTC. Amino acid sequence: CASGGTGGSGEQYF. The rearrangement links TRBV9 to TRBJ2-7; 11 nucleotides line up with TRBD1. This CDR3 has 14 residues. V shed 7 bases and J 6 bases; nucleotides not matched to a gene: 9. Per the germline V gene, CDR1 is SGDLS and CDR2 is YYNGEE.

CDR3 bases: TGTGCCAGCAGTTGGGTTAGCGGGGGGGGTACGCAGTATTTT. This codes for CASSWVSGGGTQYF. The chain has TRBV27 and TRBJ2-3; 11 positions match TRBD2. CDR1 and CDR2 (germline): MNHEY, SMNVEV (reference sequence). This CDR3 region has 14 residues. V lost 4 bases to trimming and J lost 8 bases; unmatched junction nucleotides: 5.

This clone turned up a few times. CDR3 DNA sequence: TGTGCCACCCGTGTCTACACGGAGTCTAACGAGCAGTACTTC. It is translated as CATRVYTESNEQYF. This chain joins TRBV27 and TRBJ2-7; the D is unclear. This CDR3 has 14 residues. The ends were cut back, 10 bases at V and 5 bases at J, with 21 bases in the middle. CDR1 and CDR2 (germline): MNHEY, SMNVEV (reference sequence).

The chain combines TRBV2 with TRBJ2-7, with a tentative D call TRBD1 (6 bases). This CDR3 has 12 residues. The V end lost 11 bases, the J end lost 3 bases, and 14 bases lay between the germline ends. From germline, CDR1 is SNHLY and CDR2 FYNNEI. CDR3 protein: CAGGQSIYEQYF. The CDR3 region has the DNA TGTGCCGGAGGACAGTCCATCTACGAGCAGTACTTC.